The entry below describes one T cell receptor (beta chain). This clone has a count of ten or more. Its antigen target is currently unknown. No much larger clone is present one base from it, and per-base qualities are unavailable. Per the germline V gene, SQVTM is the CDR1 and ANQGSEA is the CDR2. From cysteine to phenylalanine, the CDR3 is 13 amino acids long. Just the 39-base CDR3 DNA is kept, in frame starting at base 1. V drops 7 bases and J drops 6 bases, leaving 19 bases in between. This record comes from a study of blood T cell repertoires in COVID-19 (dated by TCRdb to the early 2020s). For context, the study as a whole: Samples covering the acute and convalescent phases of COVID-19 were provided by collaborators in the United States, Italy and Spain. The prospective study material was composed of cDNA or gDNA derived from T cells, B-cell-depleted T cells, or PBMCs. Subjects who had been exposed to COVID-19, were actively infected with it, or had recovered from it provided the deeply sampled blood TCRbeta repertoires that made up the dataset. The repertoires were released in a freely available public database intended as a resource for research on the immune response to SARS-CoV-2. The samples were drawn from two sources: the first 160 participants of the ongoing ImmuneRACE study, and 1,254 subjects contributed by 6 global collaborators. Sample metadata almost always included a de-identified subject ID, COVID-19 status, age in years and sex. HLA class I and class II types, where available, came from metadata supplied by the sample provider rather than from assay-based typing.

TCRbeta CDR3 regions were amplified from genomic DNA by means of the immunoSEQ Assay, a bias-controlled multiplex PCR. The published analysis was carried out like this. Within the assay, amplification of reference gene primers was used to estimate how many nucleated cells each sample contained. To quantify the absolute abundance of each unique TCRbeta CDR3 rearrangement, sequence reads were collapsed and filtered. For each sample, productive Simpson clonality was calculated as the square root of Simpson's diversity index over productive rearrangements. The table comes from immuneACCESS by way of TCRdb, which keeps in-frame sequences with V and J called. Part of the clones is missing from these tables; in studies checked, under half for an unresolved V gene and the rest for unknown reasons. For V, J and clone size, that table is used; D and trimming come from the DNA. The sample table records approximately 190,000 clones; about 88% of these occur just once. Clones ranked in the top ten supply 5.5% to 7% of the sample.

Broad study findings and their caveats: The amount of clinical and demographic metadata varied by source and participant and was provided uncurated.

A second Seattle source provided samples from volunteer blood donors who had recovered from COVID-19. Collaborating institutions collected whole blood in K2EDTA tubes following their own protocols. For TCRbeta analysis, collaborators shipped samples in one of three forms: frozen whole blood, isolated PBMCs, or DNA extracted from either of those sample types. This receptor was taken from a woman aged 40 to 49 who had recovered from COVID-19. What was sequenced was peripheral blood. The V and J segments used are TRBV29-1 and TRBJ2-7, and perhaps TRBD2 as D gene, on 5 matching bases. The nucleotide sequence is TGCAGCGCCGCCCCAGGTTCTCGGGGCGAGCAGTACTTC. Its protein reads: CSAAPGSRGEQYF.